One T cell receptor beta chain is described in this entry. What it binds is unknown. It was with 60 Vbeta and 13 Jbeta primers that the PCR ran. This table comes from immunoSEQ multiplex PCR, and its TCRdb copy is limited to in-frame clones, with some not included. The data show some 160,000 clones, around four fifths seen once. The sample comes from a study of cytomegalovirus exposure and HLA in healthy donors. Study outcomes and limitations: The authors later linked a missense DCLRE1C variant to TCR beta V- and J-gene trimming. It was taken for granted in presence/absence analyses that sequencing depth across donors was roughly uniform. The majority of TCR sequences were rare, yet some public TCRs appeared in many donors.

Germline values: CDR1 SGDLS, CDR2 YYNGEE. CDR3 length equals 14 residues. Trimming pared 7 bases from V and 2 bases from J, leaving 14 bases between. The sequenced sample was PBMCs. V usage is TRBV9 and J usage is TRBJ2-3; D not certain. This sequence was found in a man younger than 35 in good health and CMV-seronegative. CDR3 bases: TGTGCCAGCCAAGGAGTGAGGCCCACAGATACGCAGTATTTT. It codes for CASQGVRPTDTQYF.